The next 6 T cell receptor beta chains were all read from a single sample in a study of CD8 T cell repertoires and HIV-1 epitope variants. Generated by immunoSEQ multiplex PCR, the TCRdb table keeps only in-frame clones and is missing some. The sample shows several thousand clones, approximately 67% of them seen only once. Their antigen targets remain unknown. The sequenced material came from cultured CD8+ T cells derived from PBMCs. The receptor source for this set is a male donor with HIV.

The chain couples TRBV7-2 to TRBJ1-3; D is possibly TRBD1 (5 bases). Germline-derived CDR1 and CDR2 are SGHTA and FQGNSA. The CDR3 consists of 17 residues. Trimming stripped 3 bases from V and 0 bases from J, with 15 bases between. This CDR3 is CASSFPSQGNSGNTIYF. The DNA of the CDR3 is TGTGCCAGCAGCTTCCCCTCGCAGGGTAACTCTGGAAACACCATATATTTT.

The rearrangement joins TRBV28 to TRBJ2-1; TRBD1 agrees at 11 bases. The germline gives CDR1 MDHEN, CDR2 SYDVKM. The CDR3 loop spans 15 amino acids. V lost 7 bases, J lost 8 bases, and 10 bases stayed unmatched. The CDR3 bases are TGTGCCAGCACCGTAGGACAGGGGGCTTTGGATGAGCAGTTCTTC. As protein: CASTVGQGALDEQFF.

By share, this clone ranks as medium-sized. J is TRBJ1-5 and V is TRBV7-2; D unclear. Looked up from germline, CDR1 is SGHTA and CDR2 is FQGNSA. Trimming removed 4 bases from V and 0 bases from J, with 10 bases in between. The CDR3 totals 15 residues. Here the CDR3 reads CASSSEGYSNQPQHF. CDR3 DNA sequence: TGTGCCAGCAGCTCGGAGGGCTATAGCAATCAGCCCCAGCATTTT.

This clone showed up just a few times. The chain links TRBV6-1 to TRBJ2-3; 7 bases match TRBD2. The CDR3 has 15 amino acids. CDR1 is MNHNS and CDR2 is SASEGT in the germline V gene. V shed 3 bases, J shed 3 bases, and the junction held 6 bases outside the gene matches. The CDR3 nucleotides read TGTGCCAGCAGTGATAGGTGGGAGGGAACAGATACGCAGTATTTT. Translating it yields CASSDRWEGTDTQYF.

This chain links TRBV5-6 with TRBJ2-7; 7 bases agree with TRBD2. Losses at the gene ends were 6 bases for V and 6 bases for J; bases not matched to a gene: 12. CDR1 and CDR2 from the germline V gene are SGHDT and YYEEEE. The CDR3 is 14 residues long. The CDR3 nucleotides are TGTGCCAGCACCTCGGGAGGCCTTCGGCCCGAGCAGTACTTC. Protein: CASTSGGLRPEQYF.

CDR3 coding DNA: TGCGCCAGCAGCCTACGGACAGGGGGTGATGAGCAGTTCTTC. Translated, it gives CASSLRTGGDEQFF. V usage is TRBV4-1 and J usage is TRBJ2-1, with 10 bases that match TRBD1. The CDR3 has 14 amino acids. Germline lookup yields CDR1 MGHRA and CDR2 YSYEKL. V lost 4 bases, J lost 8 bases, and 5 bases stayed unmatched.